What follows describes a single T cell receptor (beta chain). What it binds is not known. This sample stems from a study of PD-1 blockade in classical Hodgkin lymphoma. For the study at large: Each patient was given nivolumab 3 mg/kg through a vein every 2 weeks.

Study findings and constraints: Complete responders' diversity at baseline resembled that of newly diagnosed patients. By C4D1, diversity of CD4+ TCRs had risen significantly, whereas that of CD8+ TCRs had not. Newly diagnosed patients were reported to exhibit reduced baseline TCR diversity relative to healthy donors.

Produced via immunoSEQ multiplex PCR; TCRdb's table is partial and in-frame only. The sample contains 25,000 to 30,000 clones, approximately 78% of which appear only once. As for time point: cycle 4 day 1 (C4D1), after five to seven weeks of nivolumab. All patients experienced relapse after autologous stem cell transplantation, and brentuximab vedotin exposure was variable. Magnetic negative selection of thawed PBMCs was the method by which CD4+ T cells were purified. The CDR3 runs 14 residues. The germline CDR1 and CDR2 sequences are SGHVS and FQNEAQ. The V end was cut by 0 bases, the J end by 1 base, with 4 bases between.

This chain uses TRBV7-8 with TRBJ1-3, with D unresolved. The sequence came from a human donor with classical Hodgkin lymphoma. Sequenced material: CD4+ T cells from blood, taken before the fourth cycle of nivolumab. CDR3 protein: CASSLAGSGNTIYF. CDR3 in DNA: TGTGCCAGCAGCTTAGCTGGGTCTGGAAACACCATATATTTT.